This T cell receptor beta chain is drawn from a study of cytomegalovirus exposure and HLA in healthy donors. Study-wide results and limits: A missense variant in DCLRE1C was later tied to TCR beta V- and J-gene trimming.

Germline V lookup: CDR1 SGHTA, CDR2 FQGNSA. The CDR3 contains 11 residues. Worth noting for this clone: Its specificity is unknown.

PCR was performed using 60 Vbeta and 13 Jbeta primers. As processed by the authors: Among the unique TCR beta chains that a later analysis counted, 80 million to 100 million in all, some 10 million were shared. Sequencing used immunoSEQ multiplex PCR; TCRdb keeps in-frame clones, though not all of them. That table gives V, J and clone size, and the DNA gave D and trimming. The profile shows 130,000 to 150,000 clones, over 60% of them singletons. The TCR comes from a man aged 40-50 years in good health and CMV-seropositive. The sample comprised PBMCs. The chain couples TRBV7-2 to TRBJ2-5; D is unclear. The end of the DNA aligns better with TRBJ2-7, so the J call may be wrong. CDR3 amino acids: CASSYLYEQYF. Here the CDR3 DNA reads TGTGCCAGCAGCTACCTCTACGAGCAGTACTTC.